The TCR beta chain described here comes from a study of cytomegalovirus exposure and HLA in healthy donors (dated by TCRdb to about 2017). Background on the whole study: An earlier analysis of some 550 of the donors reported approximately 290 Gb of sequence data and roughly 110 million unique TCR beta sequences from about 200 million T cells. An early release that covered roughly 600 HLA-typed donors contained 250 to 350 gigabases of sequencing data and about 84 million unique TCR sequences. The genetic ancestry cluster associated with self-reported Caucasian donors included about 81% of the 300 to 400 genotyped donors. The study was designed to test whether signatures of past pathogen exposure could be identified by cataloging public T cell receptors. The study used immunosequencing to profile the T cell repertoires of about 670 subjects and linked those repertoires to cytomegalovirus serostatus. Besides the first cohort of some 670 subjects, a separate validation cohort made up of 120 different subjects was used. To predict cytomegalovirus infection status, the study combined high-throughput TCR immunosequencing, statistical association of individual TCRs with disease status, and machine learning. A later analysis re-examined previously published TCR beta repertoires from over 500 donors and added high-resolution HLA genotyping to investigate patterns of TCR occurrence. The later analysis used no new phenotypic data to find candidate immune exposures, relying instead on TCR beta sequences and their occurrence across donors. To decide whether each TCR beta V gene segment behaved as functional or pseudogenic, an earlier analysis of some 540 of the donors relied on high-throughput TCR beta sequencing. Donor age, sex, ethnicity and CMV serostatus were collected together with the repertoire data. A later genetic analysis took genome-wide SNP genotypes for about 60% of the roughly 670 donors and used that subset as a discovery cohort. All discovery cohort repertoires had been generated using a single sequencing platform. HLA typing covered class I and class II loci at four-digit resolution. Typing coverage varied by locus: about 620-630 donors for A, B, C, DRB1 and DQB1; approximately 520 for DQA1; 600 to 610 for DPA1; under 490 for DPB1. Because of strong linkage in the cohort, roughly 5 DR-DQ haplotypes were treated as single units for association and clustering. On average, 235,054 unique TCR beta nucleotide sequences were sequenced per donor among some 420 genotyped donors of the cohort, with 15% to 20% of those sequences being non-productive.

Receptors were amplified or captured by the immunoSEQ multiplex PCR assay. For the multiplex PCR, a mixture combining 60 forward primers for TCR Vbeta segments and 13 reverse primers for TCR Jbeta segments was used. The CDR3 region of rearranged TCR beta genes was amplified from genomic DNA by a multiplex PCR assay. On the Illumina HiSeq System, the amplified TCR beta libraries were sequenced as 87-base-pair reads. In the original analysis: Across the roughly 640 repertoires, a later analysis counted roughly 84 million unique TCR beta chains, some 11 million of which were shared by at least two donors. To remove PCR and sequencing errors, raw reads were error-corrected and collapsed into unique sequences using a nearest-neighbor algorithm that merged closely related sequences. CDR3 sequences were aligned to IMGT reference sequences to assign V, D and J gene segments. For a sequence to be retained, a match of at least six nucleotides was required to both a V gene segment and a J gene segment. Rearrangements were called productive when the CDR3 lacked stop codons and stayed in frame with V and J; all others were non-productive. CDR3 was defined according to IMGT convention as the region running from the second conserved V-encoded cysteine to the conserved J-encoded phenylalanine. In an earlier analysis of some 550 of the donors, sequences lacking an unambiguous match to a single V gene segment were excluded. In an earlier analysis of 450 to 750 of the donors, a V segment was called functional when productive rearrangements were above 56.7%, and segregating when the standard deviation between donors exceeded 5%. A statistical classification framework was developed to diagnose cytomegalovirus status using the catalog of TCR beta chain sequences. A later analysis assigned V and J genes by comparing TCR nucleotide sequences with IMGT/GENE-DB human TR gene sequences. Using the TCRdist pipeline, a later analysis assigned CDR3 sequences along with most-parsimonious VDJ recombination scenarios. In a later analysis, each TCR beta chain was defined by its CDR3 amino acid sequence together with its V-gene family, and reads without a unique V-gene family were excluded. To address suspected cross-contamination and a sequencing artifact, a later analysis removed 592 highly shared, low-generation-probability nucleotide sequences. For each public chain, a later analysis derived a clonal expansion index from normalized ranks of inferred template counts within each repertoire. A later analysis computed generation probabilities with a VDJ recombination model fitted to out-of-frame rearrangements, and checked the results against IGoR. Hypergeometric tests were used in a later analysis to score TCR-TCR, TCR-HLA and TCR-CMV co-occurrence, with a repertoire-size bias correction applied to the TCR pairs. False discovery rates were estimated in a later analysis by permuting HLA or CMV assignments 20 times. In a later analysis, co-occurring TCRs were grouped with DBSCAN, and TCRdist sequence similarity was added when clustering was performed within HLA-allele-positive subsets. Co-occurrence clustering excluded repertoires with fewer than 30,000 or more than 120,000 public chains, plus five with anomalous nucleotide sharing. The immuneACCESS repertoire file appears here via TCRdb, limited to in-frame rearrangements. These files lack a portion of the clones; in checked studies, under half of the deficit traces to unresolved V genes, and the cause of the others is not known. V and J calls and clone size are given by that table; D and trimming were obtained from the DNA. Across this sample there are about 160,000 clones, with 79% seen only once. Of the sample, roughly 6% falls within the top ten clones.

The study at large found these results: Cytomegalovirus status was reported to be diagnosed by the classifier with high specificity and sensitivity in both the original and validation cohorts. Across donors, most TCR sequences were observed very rarely, whereas some public TCRs were present in many individuals. Most CMV-associated TCR beta chains appeared to be HLA-restricted in a later analysis, and the HLA associations seemed to be driven largely by CMV exposure. Because the 87-base-pair reads could not distinguish some IMGT-functional V segments, including TRBV6-2 and TRBV6-3, those segments were excluded. Only TCR beta chains were sequenced in this cohort, and the absence of alpha or paired-chain data limited detectable features. Presence/absence analyses assumed roughly uniform sequencing depth across donors, an assumption that may not hold. The study gave a list of roughly 150 TCR beta chains associated with cytomegalovirus. According to a later analysis, TCR association rates differed among HLA loci, with DRB1 alleles showing the most associated TCRs and HLA-C alleles showing the fewest. In a later analysis, around 15,000 TCR beta sequences were associated with specific HLA alleles at a false discovery rate of 0.05. An association between a missense DCLRE1C variant and V-gene and J-gene trimming of TCR beta chains was found in a later genetic analysis and replicated in an independent cohort. Because counts were too low, 15 to 20 rarely observed V segments, including chromosome 9 orphons, were excluded from the earlier analysis of under 650 of the donors. A cluster of highly shared sequence variants was judged likely to represent a technical artifact of the sequencing pipeline. The authors suggested that the approach could potentially be generalized to other disease states and immunological phenotypes. Immune exposure information for the cohort was limited to CMV serostatus. A further reported finding was that TCR beta sequences accurately predicted the HLA-A and HLA-B alleles for most subjects in the first cohort. When HLA alleles, especially DR and DQ, strongly co-occurred, attributing TCR associations to individual alleles was difficult. Linkage disequilibrium might explain the correlated functional status among segregating V segments, but an unknown experimental factor could not be excluded. According to a later analysis, parvovirus B19, influenza, CMV and Epstein-Barr virus appeared linked to several top co-occurrence clusters. Because HLA typing was missing for some donors at each locus, association tests included only the typed subset. Three of the identified cytomegalovirus-associated TCR beta chains were confirmed in vitro to be specific for cytomegalovirus antigens. In an earlier analysis of fewer than 700 of the donors, most TCR beta V segments appeared in productive rearrangements about 87% or about 30% of the time, broadly matching IMGT annotations. In a later genetic analysis, fewer N-insertions in productive TCRs were reported among donors in an Asian-associated ancestry cluster than the roughly 700-donor mean. Compared with equally common non-associated chains, HLA-associated TCR beta chains in a later analysis were more clonally expanded and had lower generation probabilities.

About this clone itself: Its target antigen remains unknown. There are no base qualities to consult, and no much larger clone falls within one base.

The cohort was made up of several hundred healthy bone marrow donors. Cohort members were all nominally healthy when sampled, although unrecorded immune exposures were likely present. The donor was CMV seropositive and was included in the group of around 300 seropositive cohort members. A peripheral blood sample was collected from each donor, and TCR beta sequencing was performed on peripheral blood mononuclear cells. Genomic DNA was extracted from the blood cell samples with the Qiagen DNeasy Blood Extraction Kit. The CDR3 holds 15 amino acids from the cysteine to the phenylalanine. The sequence is cut down to CDR3 DNA, 45 bases in frame from base 1. CDR1 and CDR2, looked up from the germline V gene, are MDHEN and SYDVKM. V lost 2 bases and J lost 5 bases, and the count of bases not matched to a germline gene is 6.

The chain is encoded by TRBV28 joined to TRBJ2-5; 9 nucleotides in the junction match TRBD2. The sequence derives from a man aged 45-60 years in good health and CMV-seropositive. Sample: PBMCs. The CDR3 corresponds to CASSLSGRRRETQYF. The DNA sequence is TGTGCCAGCAGTTTAAGCGGGAGGCGGCGGGAGACCCAGTACTTC.